This TCR beta chain was found in a study of blood T cell repertoires in COVID-19. Study overall: Spain, Italy and the United States supplied samples that represented acute and convalescent COVID-19. Nucleic acid was either cDNA or gDNA, and it came from T cells, B-cell-depleted T cells, or PBMCs.

This clone was seen only once. This CDR3 contains 19 residues. Germline-derived CDR1 and CDR2 are SGHRS and YFSETQ. V lost 0 bases, J lost 0 bases, and 12 bases stayed unmatched. Per the study methods: Using reference gene primer amplification, nucleated cell counts were estimated. Using immunoSEQ multiplex PCR, the repertoire was profiled, and TCRdb retains in-frame clones only, with some absent. V and J calls and clone size follow that table, whereas D and trimming were derived from the DNA. Among about 75,000 clones listed, 75% to 85% were seen once. The rearrangement links TRBV5-1 to TRBJ2-1; 7 nucleotides line up with TRBD2. This sequence was found in a woman older than 75 with active or convalescent COVID-19. Sample: peripheral blood. The DNA for the CDR3 is TGCGCCAGCAGCTTGGCCGGGGGGACCGCTTCGAGCTCCTACAATGAGCAGTTCTTC. It yields the protein CASSLAGGTASSSYNEQFF.